These T cell receptor beta chains were read from a single sample in a study of monozygotic twins with inflammatory bowel disease. With the 5' RACE reads reprocessed, TCRdb shows one record per CDR3 protein and no DNA. In all, the sample yields approximately 400,000 distinct CDR3 sequences. The sample was blood. The receptor set was obtained from a human donor with ulcerative colitis or Crohn's disease, or a healthy co-twin of an affected twin (not recorded which). Each CDR3 is given with its conserved first and last residue.

j_call v_call cdr3_aa
TRBJ1-1 TRBV2 CASSEWRGNTEAFF
TRBJ1-4 TRBV5-1 CASSLALGTGEKLFF
TRBJ2-1 TRBV3-1 CASSQGGPSGSSYNEQFF
TRBJ2-1 TRBV21-1 CASRGTGLMLFIENEQFF
TRBJ1-2 TRBV6-2/TRBV6-3 CASTETGTKYGYTF
TRBJ2-6 TRBV30 CAWSPRGGVSGANVLTF
TRBJ2-1 TRBV11-2 CASSFRVEPYNEQFF
TRBJ2-1 TRBV19 CASGNGPGQGGQFF
TRBJ2-1 TRBV20-1 CSARDRSSGGGEQFF
TRBJ1-2 TRBV18 CASSPKPVEGYTF
TRBJ2-2 TRBV5-5 CAWGLAGTGELFF